This is a list of T cell receptor beta chains from one sample in a study of PD-L1 blockade in urothelial cancer. The assay was immunoSEQ multiplex PCR, and TCRdb's table has in-frame clones only and misses some. This table holds more than 35,000 clones, about four fifths found once. Source: PBMCs, taken around atezolizumab (anti-PD-L1) treatment. Receptors originate from a man aged 70-80 years with urothelial cancer. The CDR3 runs from the conserved cysteine through the conserved F or W. The order of the fields is clone size, V gene, J gene, D gene, CDR3 DNA, CDR3 protein. The D gene is left open where the match is weak. Clone size is stated in some rows and not others, as once, few, many or a class when expanded.

size: .; V: TRBV28; J: TRBJ1-2; D: TRBD1; DNA: TGTGCCAGCAGTTTACCGGGACAGGGGGCCTATGGCTACACCTTC; CDR3: CASSLPGQGAYGYTF
size: .; V: TRBV9; J: TRBJ2-1; D: .; DNA: TGTGCCAGCAGCGTAGTATCCGGTGAGCAGTTCTTC; CDR3: CASSVVSGEQFF
size: .; V: TRBV5-1; J: TRBJ2-5; D: .; DNA: TGCGCCAGCAGCGGAACCGGGACAACGACGGAGACCCAGTACTTC; CDR3: CASSGTGTTTETQYF
size: .; V: TRBV5-1; J: TRBJ2-3; D: .; DNA: TGTGCCAGCAGCTTGTTGCCAGGGCTAGATACGCAGTATTTT; CDR3: CASSLLPGLDTQYF
size: few; V: TRBV9; J: TRBJ1-1; D: .; DNA: TGTGCCAGCAGCGTGGGGGGGCACACTGAAGCTTTCTTT; CDR3: CASSVGGHTEAFF
size: .; V: TRBV6-6; J: TRBJ2-7; D: TRBD1; DNA: TGTGCCAGCAGCCCCGGGACAGGGGACTACGAGCAGTACTTC; CDR3: CASSPGTGDYEQYF
size: once; V: TRBV2; J: TRBJ2-7; D: .; DNA: TGTGCCAGTTCAAGGGGCCAGGGCGAGCAGTACTTC; CDR3: CASSRGQGEQYF
size: .; V: TRBV4-1; J: TRBJ2-3; D: TRBD2; DNA: TGCGCCAGCAGCCCCCGTTTAGGCGGGGGGCCCGTGAGCACAGATACGCAGTATTTT; CDR3: CASSPRLGGGPVSTDTQYF
size: .; V: TRBV5-1; J: TRBJ1-6; D: TRBD1; DNA: TGCGCCAGCAGCCGTTCGACAGGGGGAACGAATTCACCCCTCCACTTT; CDR3: CASSRSTGGTNSPLHF
size: .; V: TRBV18; J: TRBJ2-5; D: TRBD1; DNA: TGTGCCAGCTCACGGGACAGGGGTGCCGAAGAGACCCAGTACTTC; CDR3: CASSRDRGAEETQYF
size: .; V: TRBV2; J: TRBJ2-1; D: .; DNA: TGTGCCAGCAGTGATTCCGGCTACGGGTACAATGAGCAGTTCTTC; CDR3: CASSDSGYGYNEQFF
size: once; V: TRBV10-2; J: TRBJ2-5; D: .; DNA: TGCGCCAGCCGTTTAGGGGGAGAAGAGACCCAGTACTTC; CDR3: CASRLGGEETQYF
size: .; V: TRBV7-2; J: TRBJ2-7; D: .; DNA: TGTGCCAGCAGCATGGCCGTAAGCGAGCAGTACTTC; CDR3: CASSMAVSEQYF
size: .; V: TRBV11-2; J: TRBJ2-7; D: TRBD2; DNA: TGTGCCAGCCTGTGGACTAGCGGGGGAATCTACGAGCAGTACTTC; CDR3: CASLWTSGGIYEQYF
size: few; V: TRBV30; J: TRBJ1-1; D: .; DNA: TGTGCCTGGAGTGTTTCAGCGGCTGAAGCTTTCTTT; CDR3: CAWSVSAAEAFF
size: .; V: TRBV5-1; J: TRBJ2-1; D: TRBD2; DNA: TGCGCCAGCAGCCCCGAGAGCGGGGCCTACAATGAGCAGTTCTTC; CDR3: CASSPESGAYNEQFF
size: .; V: TRBV6-5; J: TRBJ2-7; D: .; DNA: TGTGCCAGCAGCTTCGTCAGGGGCGAGCAGTACTTC; CDR3: CASSFVRGEQYF
size: .; V: TRBV5-1; J: TRBJ2-3; D: TRBD2; DNA: TGCGCCAGCAGCAAGGGGACTAGCGGAGACACAGATACGCAGTATTTT; CDR3: CASSKGTSGDTDTQYF
size: few; V: TRBV9; J: TRBJ1-1; D: TRBD1; DNA: TGTGCCAGCAGTTTCACAGGGGGCACTGAAGCTTTCTTT; CDR3: CASSFTGGTEAFF
size: .; V: TRBV7-2; J: TRBJ2-1; D: TRBD2; DNA: TGTGCCAGCAGCACGCGGACTAGCGGGGGTATGGGTGAGCAGTTCTTC; CDR3: CASSTRTSGGMGEQFF
size: few; V: TRBV9; J: TRBJ1-1; D: TRBD1; DNA: TGTGCCAGCAGCGGCAACCCGGGACAGGGAGCCACTGAAGCTTTCTTT; CDR3: CASSGNPGQGATEAFF
size: .; V: TRBV7-8; J: TRBJ1-3; D: .; DNA: TGTGCCAGCAGCCCCGTGGGGCTCGGAAACACCATATATTTT; CDR3: CASSPVGLGNTIYF
size: .; V: TRBV10-1; J: TRBJ2-7; D: TRBD2; DNA: TGCGCCAGCAGTGAGTGGGGACTAGCGGGAGCTGACGAGCAGTACTTC; CDR3: CASSEWGLAGADEQYF
size: .; V: TRBV7-2; J: TRBJ2-5; D: TRBD2; DNA: TGTGCCAGCAGCCCAAGCGGGGGGGGGACCCAGTACTTC; CDR3: CASSPSGGGTQYF
size: .; V: TRBV19; J: TRBJ2-5; D: .; DNA: TGTGCCAGCAGTATAGGTGCAGTGGAGGGGGAGACCCAGTACTTC; CDR3: CASSIGAVEGETQYF
size: .; V: TRBV30; J: TRBJ1-6; D: TRBD1; DNA: TGTGCCTGGGGGACAGATAATTCACCCCTCCACTTT; CDR3: CAWGTDNSPLHF
size: .; V: TRBV7-2; J: TRBJ1-5; D: .; DNA: TGTGCCAGCAGCCCGGGTTTTTTCAATCAGCCCCAGCATTTT; CDR3: CASSPGFFNQPQHF
size: few; V: TRBV7-3; J: TRBJ2-1; D: TRBD2; DNA: TGTGCCAGCAGCCCTAGCGGGGGGCGCGAGCAGTTCTTC; CDR3: CASSPSGGREQFF
size: .; V: TRBV7-2; J: TRBJ2-7; D: .; DNA: TGTGCCAGCAGCTCGGGGGGCACCTACGAGCAGTACTTC; CDR3: CASSSGGTYEQYF
size: .; V: TRBV19; J: TRBJ2-2; D: TRBD1; DNA: TGTGCCAGTAGTATTTCGGGACAGGGCCCCACCGGGGAGCTGTTTTTT; CDR3: CASSISGQGPTGELFF
size: few; V: TRBV4-3; J: TRBJ1-2; D: .; DNA: TGCGCCAGCAGCCAAGGGTCGGGAACAGTCTATGGCTACACCTTC; CDR3: CASSQGSGTVYGYTF
size: .; V: TRBV19; J: TRBJ2-7; D: .; DNA: TGTGCCAGTAGTTCCAATCCGGACAGATACGAGCAGTACTTC; CDR3: CASSSNPDRYEQYF
size: .; V: TRBV5-1; J: TRBJ1-5; D: TRBD1; DNA: TGCGCCAGCAGCCCGACCCCAGCCGGGACAGGGAATCAGCCCCAGCATTTT; CDR3: CASSPTPAGTGNQPQHF
size: .; V: TRBV5-1; J: TRBJ1-4; D: TRBD1; DNA: TGCGCCAGCAGCTTTGGGGACAGGGGGCCGCATGAAAAACTGTTTTTT; CDR3: CASSFGDRGPHEKLFF
size: few; V: TRBV29-1; J: TRBJ1-2; D: TRBD1; DNA: TGCAGCGTTGATTGGACAGGGGTAGCCTATGGCTACACCTTC; CDR3: CSVDWTGVAYGYTF
size: .; V: TRBV4-2; J: TRBJ2-5; D: TRBD1; DNA: TGTGCCAGCAGCCAAAGGGACAGGGGGACACAAGAGACCCAGTACTTC; CDR3: CASSQRDRGTQETQYF
size: few; V: TRBV6-1; J: TRBJ1-2; D: .; DNA: TGTGCCAGCATCCAGAACTATGGCTACACCTTC; CDR3: CASIQNYGYTF
size: few; V: TRBV7-2; J: TRBJ2-3; D: .; DNA: TGTGCCACCCATGGGCGGGGGCGAGATACGCAGTATTTT; CDR3: CATHGRGRDTQYF
size: .; V: TRBV6-5; J: TRBJ2-1; D: .; DNA: TGTGCCAGCAGTTACAGGACGGGAGAAGCAAATGAGCAGTTCTTC; CDR3: CASSYRTGEANEQFF
size: once; V: TRBV28; J: TRBJ1-2; D: .; DNA: TGTGCCAGCAGCCCAAACGACAGCCTCTATGGCTACACCTTC; CDR3: CASSPNDSLYGYTF
size: .; V: TRBV7-2; J: TRBJ2-1; D: .; DNA: TGTGCCAGCAGCTTTGGTCCCGCTCAACTAACCGACAATGAGCAGTTCTTC; CDR3: CASSFGPAQLTDNEQFF
size: .; V: TRBV11-2; J: TRBJ2-5; D: .; DNA: TGTGCCAGCAGCCCACAGGGTGAGGAGACCCAGTACTTC; CDR3: CASSPQGEETQYF
size: .; V: TRBV5-1; J: TRBJ1-2; D: TRBD1; DNA: TGCGCCAGCAGCGTAACAGGGGGCGGCCGCTATGGCTACACCTTC; CDR3: CASSVTGGGRYGYTF